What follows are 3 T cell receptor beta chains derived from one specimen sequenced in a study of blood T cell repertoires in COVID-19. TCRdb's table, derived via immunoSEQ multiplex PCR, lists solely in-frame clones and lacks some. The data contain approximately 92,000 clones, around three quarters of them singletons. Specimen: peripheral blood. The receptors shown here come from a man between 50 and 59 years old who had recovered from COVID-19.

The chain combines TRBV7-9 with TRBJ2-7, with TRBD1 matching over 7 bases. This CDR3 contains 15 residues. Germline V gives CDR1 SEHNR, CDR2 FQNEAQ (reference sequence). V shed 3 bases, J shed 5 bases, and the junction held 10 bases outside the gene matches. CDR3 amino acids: CASSLRSGGINEQYF. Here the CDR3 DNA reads TGTGCCAGCAGCTTGCGGTCAGGGGGTATTAACGAGCAGTACTTC. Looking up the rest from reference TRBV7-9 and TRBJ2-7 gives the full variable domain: DTGVSQNPRHKITKRGQNVTFRCDPISEHNRLYWYRQTLGQGPEFLTYFQNEAQLEKSRLLSDRFSAERPKGSFSTLEIQRTEQGDSAMYLCASSLRSGGINEQYFGPGTRLTVT.

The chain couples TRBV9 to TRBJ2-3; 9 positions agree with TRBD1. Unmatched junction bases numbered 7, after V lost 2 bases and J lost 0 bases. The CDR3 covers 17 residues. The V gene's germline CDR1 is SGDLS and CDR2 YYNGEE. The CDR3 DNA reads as TGTGCCAGCAGCGTCAACTTGGGACAGGGTAGCACAGATACGCAGTATTTT. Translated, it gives CASSVNLGQGSTDTQYF. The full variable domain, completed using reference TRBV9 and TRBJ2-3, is DSGVTQTPKHLITATGQRVTLRCSPRSGDLSVYWYQQSLDQGLQFLIQYYNGEERAKGNILERFSAQQFPDLHSELNLSSLELGDSALYFCASSVNLGQGSTDTQYFGPGTRLTVL.

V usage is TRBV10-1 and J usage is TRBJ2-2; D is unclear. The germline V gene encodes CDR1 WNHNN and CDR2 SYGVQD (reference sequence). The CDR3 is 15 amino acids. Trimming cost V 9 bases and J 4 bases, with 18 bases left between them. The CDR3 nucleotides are TGCGCCAGGGCCAGTCGACCTGGGCTCACCGGGGAGCTGTTTTTT. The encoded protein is CARASRPGLTGELFF.